These T cell receptor beta chains were read from a single sample in a study of blood T cell repertoires in COVID-19. The protocol was immunoSEQ multiplex PCR, while the TCRdb copy is restricted to in-frame clones and leaves out a portion. The table includes approximately 350,000 clones, 80% to 90% detected once. The sequenced sample consisted of PBMCs or T cells enriched from blood (not recorded which). These receptors originate from a man between 18 and 29 years old who had recovered from COVID-19. CDR3s include the opening cysteine and the closing phenylalanine or tryptophan. A D gene is named only where the DNA matches it firmly. For some rows the clone size is stated as once, few or many, or as a class when expanded; others skip it.

d_call j_call clone_size v_call cdr3_aa cdr3_nt
. TRBJ1-5 . TRBV19 CASSALGNSNQPQHF TGTGCCAGTTCTGCCCTGGGCAATAGCAATCAGCCCCAGCATTTT
TRBD1 TRBJ1-5 . TRBV28 CASSPGGTGNQPQHF TGTGCCAGCAGTCCAGGGGGTACTGGCAATCAGCCCCAGCATTTT
TRBD1 TRBJ1-4 . TRBV9 CASSVDRGSSNEKLFF TGTGCCAGCAGCGTCGACAGGGGTTCGTCTAATGAAAAACTGTTTTTT
. TRBJ1-2 few TRBV19 CASSIPPENYGYTF TGTGCCAGTAGTATTCCGCCAGAAAACTATGGCTACACCTTC
TRBD1 TRBJ1-5 . TRBV7-2 CASSGGQGNQPQHF TGTGCCAGCAGCGGAGGACAGGGGAATCAGCCCCAGCATTTT
TRBD2 TRBJ2-1 . TRBV10-3 CAISESPEREVYNEQFF TGTGCCATCAGTGAGTCGCCGGAGCGGGAAGTTTACAATGAGCAGTTCTTC
. TRBJ1-2 . TRBV5-6 CASSLRRAVVYGYTF TGTGCCAGCAGCTTGCGCAGGGCCGTGGTCTATGGCTACACCTTC
. TRBJ1-2 once TRBV7-9 CASSLSANYGYTF TGTGCCAGCAGCTTATCAGCTAACTATGGCTACACCTTC
TRBD1 TRBJ1-6 . TRBV4-1 CASSPGTGGVRTPLHF TGCGCCAGCAGCCCAGGGACAGGGGGCGTCAGGACACCCCTCCACTTT
TRBD2 TRBJ2-1 . TRBV7-2 CASSLFGLAGGKQFF TGTGCCAGCAGCTTATTCGGACTAGCGGGAGGGAAGCAGTTCTTC
. TRBJ1-4 once TRBV2 CASSGGLNEKLFF TGTGCCAGCAGTGGGGGCCTTAATGAAAAACTGTTTTTT
TRBD1 TRBJ1-2 . TRBV3-1/TRBV3-2 CASSQGAGGKVGYTF TGTGCCAGCAGCCAAGGAGCAGGGGGCAAGGTTGGCTACACCTTC
TRBD2 TRBJ2-1 . TRBV4-2 CASSHIPPGGSGDEQFF TGTGCCAGCAGCCACATACCTCCGGGCGGTAGCGGGGATGAGCAGTTCTTC
. TRBJ2-2 . TRBV11-3 CASSLRAGGSGELFF TGTGCCAGCAGCTTACGGGCCGGGGGTTCCGGGGAGCTGTTTTTT
TRBD2 TRBJ2-3 . TRBV9 CASSVDRLGLAGNEADTQYF TGTGCCAGCAGCGTAGACCGTCTGGGACTAGCGGGGAATGAGGCAGATACGCAGTATTTT
. TRBJ1-1 . TRBV18 CASSPTMTAPTEAFF TGTGCCAGCTCACCGACTATGACGGCTCCCACTGAAGCTTTCTTT
. TRBJ2-7 . TRBV3-1/TRBV3-2 CASSRLAGAPSYEQYF TGTGCCAGCAGCCGTCTGGCTGGGGCCCCATCCTACGAGCAGTACTTC
. TRBJ2-2 few TRBV4-1 CASSHRGETGELFF TGCGCCAGCAGCCATAGGGGCGAAACCGGGGAGCTGTTTTTT
. TRBJ2-7 once TRBV3-1/TRBV3-2 CASSRVSPPAGEQYF TGTGCCAGCAGCCGAGTCTCCCCCCCAGCGGGCGAGCAGTACTTC
TRBD1 TRBJ2-3 . TRBV10-1 CATARTGSDTQYF TGCGCCACAGCCAGGACAGGTTCAGATACGCAGTATTTT
TRBD1 TRBJ1-4 . TRBV28 CASRGQGDSTNEKLFF TGTGCCAGCAGAGGACAGGGGGATTCAACTAATGAAAAACTGTTTTTT
. TRBJ2-5 . TRBV2 CASVGGGPWETQYF TGTGCCAGCGTTGGGGGGGGCCCTTGGGAGACCCAGTACTTC
TRBD2 TRBJ2-1 . TRBV6-4 CASSERLAYNEQFF TGTGCCAGCAGCGAAAGACTAGCGTACAATGAGCAGTTCTTC
. TRBJ1-1 . TRBV15 CATSREGHLLTEAFF TGTGCCACCAGCAGAGAGGGCCACTTGCTGACTGAAGCTTTCTTT
. TRBJ2-7 . TRBV4-2 CASSQDGDEQYF TGTGCCAGCAGCCAAGACGGGGACGAGCAGTACTTC
TRBD2 TRBJ2-3 . TRBV2 CASSEGAAGLTDTQYF TGTGCCAGCAGTGAAGGGGCAGCGGGGCTCACAGATACGCAGTATTTT
TRBD1 TRBJ1-1 . TRBV27 CASSFFQGASEAFF TGTGCCAGCAGTTTTTTTCAGGGGGCATCTGAAGCTTTCTTT
TRBD2 TRBJ2-7 once TRBV18 CASSPGGRGSYEQYF TGTGCCAGCTCACCAGGGGGGAGGGGATCCTACGAGCAGTACTTC
TRBD2 TRBJ2-1 few TRBV11-2 CASSLLRGRAYNEQFF TGTGCCAGCAGCTTATTACGCGGGAGGGCCTACAATGAGCAGTTCTTC
. TRBJ1-5 . TRBV30 CAWRGGMGSNQPQHF TGTGCCTGGAGGGGAGGTATGGGAAGCAATCAGCCCCAGCATTTT
TRBD2 TRBJ2-3 . TRBV7-3 CASSFDSGGSNTQYF TGTGCCAGCAGCTTCGATAGCGGGGGGTCGAATACGCAGTATTTT
TRBD1 TRBJ1-4 . TRBV19 CASMELGWDRSRQKLFF TGTGCCAGTATGGAACTAGGATGGGACAGGAGTAGGCAAAAACTGTTTTTT
. TRBJ2-2 few TRBV7-2 CASSLAGPTAGELFF TGTGCCAGCAGCTTAGCGGGGCCTACGGCCGGGGAGCTGTTTTTT
. TRBJ2-7 . TRBV5-1 CASSMGLELTYEQYF TGCGCCAGCAGCATGGGACTGGAACTTACCTACGAGCAGTACTTC
. TRBJ1-2 . TRBV5-1 CASSPPRPGNYGYTF TGCGCCAGCAGCCCCCCCAGGCCCGGCAACTATGGCTACACCTTC
TRBD1 TRBJ1-1 . TRBV18 CASSTTGMNTEAFF TGTGCCAGCTCCACGACAGGGATGAACACTGAAGCTTTCTTT
. TRBJ2-7 . TRBV28 CASSLQGPYEQYF TGTGCCAGCAGTTTACAGGGCCCCTACGAGCAGTACTTC
TRBD1 TRBJ1-1 . TRBV5-1 CASSPDRDSAEAFF TGCGCCAGCAGCCCGGACAGGGATAGCGCTGAAGCTTTCTTT
. TRBJ2-7 . TRBV4-2 CASGSRGFKVYEQYF TGTGCCAGCGGCAGCCGCGGGTTCAAGGTCTACGAGCAGTACTTC
. TRBJ1-4 . TRBV5-1 CASSLGWRGREKLFF TGCGCCAGCAGCTTGGGTTGGCGGGGTCGGGAAAAACTGTTTTTT
TRBD1 TRBJ1-6 . TRBV7-9 CATRGRNSPLHF TGTGCCACCAGGGGGCGGAATTCACCCCTCCACTTT
. TRBJ2-4 . TRBV19 CASKSSGIGTKNIQYF TGTGCCAGTAAGTCCTCGGGGATCGGGACCAAAAACATTCAGTACTTC
. TRBJ1-4 . TRBV19 CASTDAGLPEKLFF TGTGCCAGTACCGACGCAGGGTTGCCTGAAAAACTGTTTTTT
TRBD2 TRBJ2-3 . TRBV27 CASSESGTNTQYF TGTGCCAGCAGTGAAAGCGGGACGAATACGCAGTATTTT
TRBD1 TRBJ2-3 . TRBV6-5 CASSYGGGQGTDTQYF TGTGCCAGCAGTTACGGGGGGGGACAGGGGACAGATACGCAGTATTTT
TRBD1 TRBJ1-3 . TRBV28 CASKTGTGASSGNTIYF TGTGCCAGCAAGACCGGAACAGGGGCGAGCTCTGGAAACACCATATATTTT
TRBD1 TRBJ1-6 . TRBV30 CAWKQGAISPLHF TGTGCCTGGAAGCAGGGGGCAATATCACCCCTCCACTTT
. TRBJ1-1 . TRBV4-3 CASSQGQGAEGTEAFF TGCGCCAGCAGCCAAGGGCAGGGTGCGGAGGGCACTGAAGCTTTCTTT
. TRBJ2-7 . TRBV5-8 CASSLVGGPGYEQYF TGTGCCAGCAGCTTGGTGGGGGGGCCGGGCTACGAGCAGTACTTC
TRBD1 TRBJ1-6 . TRBV12-5 CASKKGQPNNSPLHF TGTGCTAGCAAAAAGGGACAGCCTAATAATTCACCCCTCCACTTT
. TRBJ1-6 . TRBV28 CASERTGSPLHF TGTGCCAGCGAGAGAACTGGTTCACCCCTCCACTTT
. TRBJ1-2 . TRBV28 CASRTALGYTF TGTGCCAGCAGGACAGCCTTGGGCTACACCTTC
TRBD2 TRBJ2-1 . TRBV7-3 CASSLIGLAGGPQPYNEQFF TGTGCCAGCAGCTTAATAGGTCTAGCGGGGGGGCCACAGCCCTACAATGAGCAGTTCTTC
. TRBJ1-2 . TRBV24-1 CATSDQDGYTF TGTGCCACCAGTGATCAGGATGGCTACACCTTC